This T cell receptor (beta chain) originates from a study of regulatory T cells in long-lasting Graves disease. About the study: Antithyroid drugs had been taken under 3 months by newly diagnosed Graves' patients.

As to time point: newly diagnosed GD, antithyroid drugs for less than 3 months. TCR sequences were obtained from RNA taken from PBMCs. The patients included were those that came from an endocrinology department in Xi'an, China. Sequencing libraries for TCR beta were prepared with iRepertoire HTBI primers and Arm-PCR of CDR3 regions. TCRdb reprocessed the multiplex PCR reads via MiXCR and lists one record per CDR3 protein. The profile shows about 620,000 distinct CDR3 sequences, roughly 15% of them singletons. Germline CDR1 reads LNHDA; CDR2 reads SQIVND (reference sequence). V dropped 5 bases and J dropped 2; count of bases not matched to a gene: 8. The CDR3 runs to 15 residues. The sample also formed part of further work on T cells in Graves' hyperthyroidism and ophthalmopathy.

This rearrangement joins TRBV19 to TRBJ2-5; 7 bases are a match to TRBD1. The sample consisted of peripheral blood mononuclear cells (PBMCs), taken at new diagnosis, from a patient treated with antithyroid drugs. The source is a woman aged 25-40 years with Graves disease. CDR3 DNA sequence: TGTGCCAGTAGTTCCACAGGGGTCCCGCAAGAGACCCAGTACTTC. It translates to CASSSTGVPQETQYF. Based on the CDR3 plus reference TRBV19 and TRBJ2-5, the full variable domain is DGGITQSPKYLFRKEGQNVTLSCEQNLNHDAMYWYRQDPGQGLRLIYYSQIVNDFQKGDIAEGYSVSREKKESFPLTVTSAQKNPTAFYLCASSSTGVPQETQYFGPGTRLLVL.